This T cell receptor beta chain comes out of a study of T-cell reconstitution after alpha-beta-depleted transplantation in children (dated by TCRdb to about 2016). As for the study more broadly: Using TCR repertoire profiling, the study quantitatively followed how T-cell immune reconstitution unfolded in children after TCRalphabeta/CD19-depleted allogeneic hematopoietic cell transplantation.

In the paper's terms, the treatment or condition label means: allogeneic hematopoietic cell transplantation with graft depleted of TCRalphabeta T cells and CD19 B cells. Transplant recipients were children who received TCRalphabeta/CD19-depleted allogeneic hematopoietic cell grafts. Libraries were built with PCR. TCRdb records Illumina HiSeq 2500 as the sequencer. TCR libraries were prepared with molecular barcoding, using unique molecular identifiers to normalize TCRbeta repertoire quantification. TCRdb passed the public sequencing reads through fastp at Q25 and MiXCR, retaining productive beta sequences. Each CDR3 protein gets just one entry, which takes the most common genes and DNA from the rows behind it. This sample gives more than 300,000 distinct CDR3 sequences in total; roughly 15% of them show up just once. In total, the top ten clones hold around 43% of the sample. What the work shows at the level of the full study, not this receptor alone: The high TCRbeta diversity at day 60 in some patients was ascribed to recipient T cells and intrathymic progenitors that had survived conditioning. The apparently early recovery of alphabetaT-cell counts about two months after transplant reportedly depended on only several hundred rapidly expanded clones that came from non-depleted graft cells. Over the following months the frequencies of hyperexpanded clones went down, and after one year T-cell counts and TCRbeta diversity were mostly credited to newly produced T cells.

Based on the germline V gene, the CDR1 and CDR2 sequences are MDHEN and SYDVKM. The CDR3 starts with the cysteine, ends with the phenylalanine, and has 18 residues. The kept DNA is CDR3 alone, 54 bases in frame from the first base. V gives up 1 base and J gives up 3 bases, and the segment between their germline ends measures 20 bases. Details on this clonotype: There is no known antigen for this receptor. The sample holds no much larger clone one base away, and base qualities are not on file.

The sample consisted of PBMCs, mostly from graft donor cells, taken 360 days after TCRalphabeta/CD19-depleted stem cell transplant. The clonotype originates from a male patient between 2 and 15 years old who had a stem cell transplant for acute lymphoblastic leukemia, so the T cells may come from the graft donor. The chain links TRBV28 with TRBJ2-3; TRBD1 might be the D gene, on 5 matching bases. This receptor carries the CDR3 CASSLSFVEPSGTDTQYF. The DNA sequence is TGTGCCAGCAGTTTATCCTTCGTGGAGCCATCAGGGACAGATACGCAGTATTTT. Full variable domain (CDR3 extended with the reference TRBV28 and TRBJ2-3 proteins): DVKVTQSSRYLVKRTGEKVFLECVQDMDHENMFWYRQDPGLGLRLIYFSYDVKMKEKGDIPEGYSVSREKKERFSLILESASTNQTSMYLCASSLSFVEPSGTDTQYFGPGTRLTVL.